Listed here are 26 T cell receptor beta chains from one sample, sequenced in a study of shared clonotypes between healthy human individuals. Naive CD8 populations comprised CD45RO-negative cells positively selected for CCR7, excluding terminally differentiated effector memory CD45RA+ cells. The data were produced by immunoSEQ multiplex PCR, yet TCRdb's version contains in-frame clones alone and is incomplete. The repertoire includes about 590,000 clones, around 95% of them detected once, and roughly 0.1% sits in the top ten. The sequencing sample was made of naive CD8+ T cells sorted from blood. The source of these receptors is a woman aged 25 to 39 in good health.

This chain connects TRBV27 to TRBJ2-6; tentative D call: TRBD1 (6 bases). This CDR3 contains 14 residues. V was shortened by 5 bases and J by 6 bases, with 11 bases between the two germline ends. Germline V gene sequence: CDR1 MNHEY, CDR2 SMNVEV (reference sequence). The CDR3 is CASSNLGQANVLTF. The DNA for the CDR3 is TGTGCCAGCAGTAACCTGGGACAGGCCAACGTCCTGACTTTC.

The chain employs TRBV27 and TRBJ2-7; 8 bases agree with TRBD2. The germline V gene encodes CDR1 MNHEY and CDR2 SMNVEV (reference sequence). The CDR3 contains 15 residues. Trimming took 2 bases from V and 6 from J; bases not matched to a gene: 9. The CDR3 is CASSLAGTRISEQYF. CDR3 nucleotides: TGTGCCAGCAGTTTAGCCGGGACTAGGATCTCCGAGCAGTACTTC.

This clone came up once. The chain links TRBV5-1 to TRBJ2-1; 7 bases match TRBD1. CDR1 is SGHRS, CDR2 YFSETQ, per germline. Trimming took 0 bases from V and 4 from J; bases not matched to a gene: 4. CDR3 length: 15 amino acids. The CDR3 here is CASSLGRDRYNEQFF. As DNA, the CDR3 is TGCGCCAGCAGCTTGGGTCGGGACAGATACAATGAGCAGTTCTTC. The full variable domain, in which reference TRBV5-1 and TRBJ2-1 provide the parts outside the CDR3, is KAGVTQTPRYLIKTRGQQVTLSCSPISGHRSVSWYQQTPGQGLQFLFEYFSETQRNKGNFPGRFSGRQFSNSRSEMNVSTLELGDSALYLCASSLGRDRYNEQFFGPGTRLTVL.

V usage is TRBV9 and J usage is TRBJ1-2; D is ambiguous. Germline values: CDR1 SGDLS, CDR2 YYNGEE. Trimming took off 2 bases at V and 1 base at J, with 6 bases between the two ends. The CDR3 length is 13 residues. CDR3 sequence (DNA): TGTGCCAGCAGCGTTACAGATAACTATGGCTACACCTTC. It specifies CASSVTDNYGYTF.

The J gene is TRBJ1-5, the V gene TRBV27; 10 bases are shared with TRBD1. This CDR3 region has 16 residues. The germline CDR1 and CDR2 sequences are MNHEY and SMNVEV (reference sequence). V gave up 6 bases and J gave up 7 bases; unmatched junction bases: 12. DNA for the CDR3: TGTGCCAGCAGATCTACCGGGACAGGGGATAGGCAGCCCCAGCATTTT. This codes for CASRSTGTGDRQPQHF.

The count of this clone is one. This sample also contains other DNA sequences that code for the same CDR3. V usage is TRBV27 and J usage is TRBJ2-7, with a weak D call TRBD1 (6 bases). Germline V gives CDR1 MNHEY, CDR2 SMNVEV (reference sequence). V lost 4 bases and J lost 1, with 8 bases in between. This CDR3 has 13 amino acids. For the CDR3, the DNA is TGTGCCAGCAGTTCGGGACAATCCTACGAGCAGTACTTC. It yields the protein CASSSGQSYEQYF.

The genes are TRBV28 and TRBJ1-1, with D perhaps TRBD1 (6 bases). This CDR3 contains 16 residues. The V gene's germline CDR1 is MDHEN and CDR2 SYDVKM. V lost 6 bases and J 0 bases, leaving 17 bases between the germline ends. The CDR3 nucleotides read TGTGCCAGCAGCAGGGATCGGGACACTATGAACACTGAAGCTTTCTTT. Translating gives CASSRDRDTMNTEAFF.

The chain joins TRBV7-2 to TRBJ2-7; TRBD2 matches 7 bases. Trimming removed 6 bases from V and 0 bases from J; junction bases left unmatched: 5. Germline-derived CDR1 and CDR2 are SGHTA and FQGNSA. The CDR3 is made up of 14 amino acids. Here the CDR3 reads CASRLAYSSYEQYF. As DNA, the CDR3 is TGTGCCAGCAGACTAGCGTACAGCTCCTACGAGCAGTACTTC.

The CDR3 DNA reads as TGCGCCAGCAGCTCCTCGTCGACGTCGACCTACGAGCAGTACTTC. Translating it yields CASSSSSTSTYEQYF. This chain uses TRBV5-1 with TRBJ2-7; no clear D. V was trimmed by 3 bases and J by 2 bases, leaving 15 bases between them. There are 15 residues in the CDR3. The germline gives CDR1 SGHRS, CDR2 YFSETQ.

The CDR3 loop reads CASSQGGNEQYF. The CDR3 coding sequence is TGTGCCAGCAGCCAAGGAGGAAACGAGCAGTACTTC. This chain joins TRBV6-1 and TRBJ2-7; D possibly corresponds to TRBD2 (5 bases). Trimming took off 6 bases at V and 5 bases at J, with 11 bases between the two ends. The CDR3 spans 12 residues. CDR1 is MNHNS, CDR2 SASEGT, per germline.

The genes are TRBV27 and TRBJ2-3, with a tentative D call TRBD2 (6 bases). CDR3 size: 16 residues. Trimming stripped 4 bases from V and 2 bases from J, with 16 bases between. The V gene's germline CDR1 is MNHEY and CDR2 SMNVEV (reference sequence). CDR3 residues: CASSSPWEDNTDTQYF. As DNA, the CDR3 is TGTGCCAGCAGTTCCCCGTGGGAGGACAACACAGATACGCAGTATTTT.

This clone was counted once. The chain has TRBV5-1 and TRBJ1-1, with D tentatively TRBD1 (6 bases). The V gene's germline CDR1 is SGHRS and CDR2 YFSETQ. The CDR3 covers 17 residues. Trimming removed 2 bases at V and 0 bases at J, with 17 bases between. The CDR3 loop is CASSFWGPSGVNTEAFF. CDR3 coding DNA: TGCGCCAGCAGCTTTTGGGGGCCGAGTGGGGTGAACACTGAAGCTTTCTTT.

The CDR3, as DNA: TGTGCCAGCAGTGTTCCCCCCGGAGGTCGGAGGGGGGGAGTCAGTGAGCAGTTCTTC. Translation: CASSVPPGGRRGGVSEQFF. The genes are TRBV6-1 and TRBJ2-1; D may be TRBD2 (7 bases). Trimming shortened V by 4 bases and J by 9 bases, and 31 bases separated the two germline ends. The CDR3 is 19 residues long. Germline CDR1 MNHNS, CDR2 SASEGT.

J is TRBJ2-7 and V is TRBV7-9, with 7 bases lining up with TRBD1. There are 14 residues in the CDR3. CDR1 is SEHNR, CDR2 FQNEAQ, per germline (reference sequence). With 10 bases clipped from V and 2 bases from J, the junction kept 11 bases outside the gene matches. CDR3 protein: CATDREAMTYEQYF. CDR3 sequence (DNA): TGTGCCACCGACAGGGAAGCAATGACCTACGAGCAGTACTTC.

The chain links TRBV6-1 to TRBJ2-5, with a weak D call TRBD1 (5 bases). The germline V gene encodes CDR1 MNHNS and CDR2 SASEGT. V was cut by 6 bases and J by 5 bases, with 13 bases left in between. The CDR3 runs to 13 residues. The CDR3 reads CASRVGAGETQYF. The CDR3 DNA sequence: TGTGCCAGCAGAGTAGGGGCCGGGGAGACCCAGTACTTC.

The CDR3 DNA sequence: TGTGCCAGTAGATCAAGCAGCGTCTCTAGCACAGATACGCAGTATTTT. As protein: CASRSSSVSSTDTQYF. This sequence joins TRBV19 and TRBJ2-3; D is unresolved. The CDR3 has 16 residues. Germline-derived CDR1 and CDR2 are LNHDA and SQIVND (reference sequence). V was clipped by 6 bases and J by 0 bases, with 16 bases between them. The full variable domain, rest sourced from reference TRBV19 and TRBJ2-3, is DGGITQSPKYLFRKEGQNVTLSCEQNLNHDAMYWYRQDPGQGLRLIYYSQIVNDFQKGDIAEGYSVSREKKESFPLTVTSAQKNPTAFYLCASRSSSVSSTDTQYFGPGTRLTVL.

This sequence joins TRBV2 and TRBJ2-7; D perhaps matches TRBD2 (5 bases). Germline-derived CDR1 and CDR2 are SNHLY and FYNNEI. V gave up 6 bases and J gave up 2 bases, with 17 bases separating them. The length of the CDR3 is 15 residues. The CDR3 region is CASSALALAPYEQYF. The CDR3 bases are TGTGCCAGCAGCGCCCTGGCCCTAGCCCCCTACGAGCAGTACTTC. Combining the CDR3 with reference TRBV2 and TRBJ2-7 gives the whole variable domain EPEVTQTPSHQVTQMGQEVILRCVPISNHLYFYWYRQILGQKVEFLVSFYNNEISEKSEIFDDQFSVERPDGSNFTLKIRSTKLEDSAMYFCASSALALAPYEQYFGPGTRLTVT.

The chain links TRBV19 to TRBJ1-5; D is unresolved. This CDR3 comprises 16 residues. Trimming took 1 base from V and 0 from J, leaving 10 bases between them. Per the germline V gene, CDR1 is LNHDA and CDR2 is SQIVND (reference sequence). The CDR3, as DNA: TGTGCCAGTAGTATAGGTCCGGGGTATAGCAATCAGCCCCAGCATTTT. Translated: CASSIGPGYSNQPQHF.

This chain links TRBV6-1 with TRBJ2-1; the D gene is possibly TRBD1 (5 bases). This CDR3 contains 12 residues. Looked up from germline, CDR1 is MNHNS and CDR2 is SASEGT. V shed 8 bases and J shed 5 bases, with 10 bases lying between them. CDR3 DNA: TGTGCCAGCTCGGACATAAACAATGAGCAGTTCTTC. This gives the protein CASSDINNEQFF.

Comment on this clone: This specimen includes other DNA sequences encoding the same CDR3. The chain uses TRBV7-9 and TRBJ1-1; 10 bases match TRBD1. The V segment lost 5 bases and the J segment 3 bases; nucleotides outside the gene matches: 3. The CDR3 covers 14 residues. The V gene's germline CDR1 is SEHNR and CDR2 FQNEAQ (reference sequence). The CDR3 DNA sequence: TGTGCCAGCAGCCTCGGACAGGGGGACACTGAAGCTTTCTTT. Translation gives CASSLGQGDTEAFF.

The chain couples TRBV5-4 to TRBJ1-2; the match to TRBD1 covers 9 bases. V trimming: 4 bases; J trimming: 2 bases; junction bases outside the gene matches: 3. Per germline, CDR1 SGHNT and CDR2 YYREEE (reference sequence). The CDR3 consists of 14 residues. The CDR3 DNA reads TGTGCCAGCAGCAGGGGACAGGGCAACTATGGCTACACCTTC. Translating gives CASSRGQGNYGYTF.

The genes are TRBV28 and TRBJ2-2; maybe TRBD2 (6 bases). The V end lost 7 bases, the J end lost 0 bases, and 18 bases lay between the germline ends. The CDR3 totals 17 residues. From germline, CDR1 is MDHEN and CDR2 SYDVKM. CDR3 coding DNA: TGTGCCAGCATTTTCCGCTGGACTATGACGAACACCGGGGAGCTGTTTTTT. Its protein product is CASIFRWTMTNTGELFF. Complete variable domain (other parts from reference TRBV28 and TRBJ2-2): DVKVTQSSRYLVKRTGEKVFLECVQDMDHENMFWYRQDPGLGLRLIYFSYDVKMKEKGDIPEGYSVSREKKERFSLILESASTNQTSMYLCASIFRWTMTNTGELFFGEGSRLTVL.

The chain is built from TRBV5-6 and TRBJ2-7, with TRBD2 matching 10 bases. The V gene end was trimmed by 2 bases and the J gene end by 0 bases; junction bases not matched to a gene: 5. CDR3 length equals 16 residues. Germline-derived CDR1 and CDR2 are SGHDT and YYEEEE. The CDR3 DNA reads TGTGCCAGCAGCTTTAGAACTAGCGGGAACTCCTACGAGCAGTACTTC. Encoded protein: CASSFRTSGNSYEQYF.

The chain employs TRBV9 and TRBJ2-1; a possible D gene is TRBD2 (6 bases). This CDR3 is 15 amino acids long. Per germline, CDR1 SGDLS and CDR2 YYNGEE. Trimming removed 2 bases from V and 8 bases from J, with 17 bases in between. As DNA, the CDR3 is TGTGCCAGCAGCGTGGGGGGATCCCTAACCGATGAGCAGTTCTTC. Translating it yields CASSVGGSLTDEQFF.

This chain links TRBV6-5 with TRBJ2-5; D perhaps matches TRBD2 (5 bases). The V gene lost 10 bases and the J gene lost 7 bases, with 13 bases spanning the gap. Germline V lookup: CDR1 MNHEY, CDR2 SVGAGI. The CDR3 sequence is 11 residues long. For the CDR3, the DNA is TGTGCCACCACCGGTCGGGGGACCCAGTACTTC. Translated, it gives CATTGRGTQYF.

The chain joins TRBV27 to TRBJ1-5, with 9 bases aligning to TRBD1. The germline V gene encodes CDR1 MNHEY and CDR2 SMNVEV (reference sequence). V lost 7 bases to trimming and J lost 6 bases; unmatched junction nucleotides: 7. CDR3 length: 14 amino acids. The CDR3 nucleotides are TGTGCCAGCACTCCTACAGGGGGCACTCAGCCCCAGCATTTT. It codes for CASTPTGGTQPQHF.